This T cell receptor (beta chain) was observed in a study of T cell responses to AZD1222 COVID-19 vaccine. Study-wide results and limits: The peak T cell response came first, and repertoires were sampled only after it. Spike-specific TCR breadth and depth were elevated following two AZD1222 doses.

On this clone: The antigen remains unidentified.

TCRdb keeps only in-frame clones here, not all; method: immunoSEQ multiplex PCR. Of some 120,000 clones detected, around 90% appear once; the ten largest clones hold approximately 1.5%. The CDR3 runs 16 residues. The germline V gene has CDR1 MNHEY and CDR2 SVGAGI. V dropped 3 bases and J dropped 7; count of bases not matched to a gene: 8. This sequence joins TRBV6-5 and TRBJ1-6, with 8 bases that match TRBD1. The sequencing used peripheral blood, collected on day 0 of AZD1222 vaccination. The sequence was collected from an adult in good health. This CDR3 reads CASSYYLPGGNSPLHF. The CDR3 region has the DNA TGTGCCAGCAGTTATTACTTACCAGGGGGCAATTCACCCCTCCACTTT.